The 2 T cell receptor beta chains below come from one sample, sequenced in a study of blood T cell repertoires in COVID-19. Libraries were prepared by immunoSEQ multiplex PCR; TCRdb keeps only in-frame clonotypes and omits some of them. The data contain roughly 280,000 clones, around nine tenths of them singletons. Sequencing was carried out using peripheral blood. The receptors shown here come from a man aged 50 to 59 with acute or convalescent COVID-19.

The chain carries TRBV29-1 and TRBJ2-3; D possibly corresponds to TRBD1 (5 bases). Per germline, CDR1 SQVTM and CDR2 ANQGSEA. The CDR3 length is 13 residues. The V end lost 7 bases, the J end lost 2 bases, and 13 bases lay between the germline ends. CDR3 coding DNA: TGCAGCGCCCCAGGGATCCCCACAGATACGCAGTATTTT. It translates to CSAPGIPTDTQYF.

This clone was seen once. J is TRBJ1-5 and V is TRBV30; a weak D match, TRBD1 (5 bases). Trimming cost V 3 bases and J 1 base, with 19 bases left between them. Germline assignment: CDR1 GTSNPN and CDR2 SVGIG (reference sequence). This CDR3 region has 17 residues. The CDR3 here is CAWSATGGGRSNQPQHF. The DNA of the CDR3 is TGTGCCTGGAGCGCAACCGGGGGAGGCAGGAGCAATCAGCCCCAGCATTTT.